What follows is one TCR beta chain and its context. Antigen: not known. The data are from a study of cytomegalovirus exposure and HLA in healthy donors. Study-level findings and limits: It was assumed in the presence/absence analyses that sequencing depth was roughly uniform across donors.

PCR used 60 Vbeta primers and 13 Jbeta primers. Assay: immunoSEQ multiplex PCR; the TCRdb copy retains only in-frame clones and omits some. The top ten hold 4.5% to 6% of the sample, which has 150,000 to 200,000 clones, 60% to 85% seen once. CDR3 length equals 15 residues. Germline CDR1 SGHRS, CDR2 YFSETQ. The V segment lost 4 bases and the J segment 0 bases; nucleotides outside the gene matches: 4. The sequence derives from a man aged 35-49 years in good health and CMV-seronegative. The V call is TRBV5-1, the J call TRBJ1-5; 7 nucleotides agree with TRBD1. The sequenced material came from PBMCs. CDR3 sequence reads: CASSPGTDSNQPQHF. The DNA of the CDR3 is TGCGCCAGCAGCCCCGGGACAGATAGCAATCAGCCCCAGCATTTT.